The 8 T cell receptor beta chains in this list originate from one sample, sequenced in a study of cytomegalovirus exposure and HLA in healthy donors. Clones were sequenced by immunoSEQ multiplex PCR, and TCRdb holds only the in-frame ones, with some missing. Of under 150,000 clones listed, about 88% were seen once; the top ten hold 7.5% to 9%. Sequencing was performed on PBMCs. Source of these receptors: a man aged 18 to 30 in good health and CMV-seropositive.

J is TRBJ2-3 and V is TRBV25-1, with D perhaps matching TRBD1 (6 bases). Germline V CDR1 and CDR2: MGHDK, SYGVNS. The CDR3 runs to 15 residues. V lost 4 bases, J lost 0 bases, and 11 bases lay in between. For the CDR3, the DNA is TGTGCCAGCAGTGTGGGGGCGCGAAGCACAGATACGCAGTATTTT. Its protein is CASSVGARSTDTQYF.

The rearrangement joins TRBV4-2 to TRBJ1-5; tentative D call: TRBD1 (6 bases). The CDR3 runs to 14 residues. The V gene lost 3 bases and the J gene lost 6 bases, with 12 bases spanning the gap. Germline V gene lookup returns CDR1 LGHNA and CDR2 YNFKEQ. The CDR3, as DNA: TGTGCCAGCAGCCAGTACAGGGAGGGTCAGCCCCAGCATTTT. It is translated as CASSQYREGQPQHF.

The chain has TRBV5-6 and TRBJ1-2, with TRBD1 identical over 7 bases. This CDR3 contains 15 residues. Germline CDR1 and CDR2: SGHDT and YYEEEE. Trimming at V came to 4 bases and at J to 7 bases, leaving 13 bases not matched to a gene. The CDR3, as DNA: TGTGCCAGCAGCCTCCTAGGGGGCGCTTTTGTTGGCTACACCTTC. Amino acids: CASSLLGGAFVGYTF.

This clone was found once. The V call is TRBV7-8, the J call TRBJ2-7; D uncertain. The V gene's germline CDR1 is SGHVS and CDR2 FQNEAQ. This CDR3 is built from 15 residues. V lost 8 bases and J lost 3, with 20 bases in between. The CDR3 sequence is CASVKKGLVNYEQYF. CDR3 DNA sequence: TGTGCCAGCGTTAAAAAAGGCCTAGTTAACTACGAGCAGTACTTC.

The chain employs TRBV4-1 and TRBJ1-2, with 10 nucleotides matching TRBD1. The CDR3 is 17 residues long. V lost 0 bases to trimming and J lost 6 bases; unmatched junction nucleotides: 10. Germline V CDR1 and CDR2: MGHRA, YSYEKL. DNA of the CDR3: TGCGCCAGCAGCCAAGATACATGGACAGGGGGAACCGATGGCTACACCTTC. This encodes CASSQDTWTGGTDGYTF.

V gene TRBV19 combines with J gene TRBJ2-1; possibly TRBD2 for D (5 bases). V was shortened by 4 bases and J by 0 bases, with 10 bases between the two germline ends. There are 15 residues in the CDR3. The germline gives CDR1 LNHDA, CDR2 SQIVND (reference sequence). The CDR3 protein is CASSTTISSYNEQFF. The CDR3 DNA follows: TGTGCCAGTAGTACGACTATCAGCTCCTACAATGAGCAGTTCTTC.

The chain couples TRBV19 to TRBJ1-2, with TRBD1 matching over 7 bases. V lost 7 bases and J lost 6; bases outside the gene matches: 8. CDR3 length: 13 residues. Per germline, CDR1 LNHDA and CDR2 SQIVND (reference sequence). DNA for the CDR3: TGTGCCAGTAACCCGACAGGGAACCATGGCTACACCTTC. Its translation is CASNPTGNHGYTF.

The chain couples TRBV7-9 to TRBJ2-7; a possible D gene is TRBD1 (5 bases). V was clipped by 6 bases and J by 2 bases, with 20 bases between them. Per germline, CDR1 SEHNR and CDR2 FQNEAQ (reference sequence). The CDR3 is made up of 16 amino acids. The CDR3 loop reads CASRILSGKGTYEQYF. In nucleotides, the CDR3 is TGTGCCAGCAGGATCCTGTCAGGGAAAGGGACCTACGAGCAGTACTTC.